One and the same sample provided the 30 T cell receptor beta chains below, sequenced in a study of blood T cell repertoires in COVID-19. Clones were sequenced by immunoSEQ multiplex PCR, and TCRdb holds only the in-frame ones, with some missing. The sample contains about 220,000 clones, 65% to 90% of which appear only once. The sequencing input was peripheral blood. These receptors were obtained from a man over 45 with active or convalescent COVID-19.

This CDR3 reads CASSLGTADTQYF. The CDR3 nucleotides read TGCGCCAGCAGCTTGGGGACAGCAGATACGCAGTATTTT. The V and J genes are TRBV5-1 and TRBJ2-3; a weak D match, TRBD1 (6 bases). The CDR3 is 13 amino acids. Germline CDR1 and CDR2: SGHRS and YFSETQ. Trimming took off 0 bases at V and 4 bases at J, with 6 bases between the two ends. The whole variable domain, remainder taken from reference TRBV5-1 and TRBJ2-3, is KAGVTQTPRYLIKTRGQQVTLSCSPISGHRSVSWYQQTPGQGLQFLFEYFSETQRNKGNFPGRFSGRQFSNSRSEMNVSTLELGDSALYLCASSLGTADTQYFGPGTRLTVL.

The rearrangement links TRBV4-3 to TRBJ2-1; D is possibly TRBD1 (6 bases). The germline V gene has CDR1 LGHNA and CDR2 YSLEER. Trimming took off 0 bases at V and 3 bases at J, with 12 bases between the two ends. This CDR3 is 16 amino acids long. The CDR3 bases are TGCGCCAGCAGCCAAGAAGCCCCGACAGGCTACAATGAGCAGTTCTTC. Protein product: CASSQEAPTGYNEQFF.

This chain joins TRBV28 and TRBJ1-4; D not certain. The germline V gene has CDR1 MDHEN and CDR2 SYDVKM. Trimming removed 7 bases at V and 8 bases at J, with 14 bases between. The CDR3 sequence is 13 residues long. The chain's CDR3 is CASTRTTGEKLFF. CDR3 nucleotides: TGTGCCAGCACCCGAACGACGGGGGAAAAACTGTTTTTT. Full variable domain (rest looked up from reference TRBV28 and TRBJ1-4): DVKVTQSSRYLVKRTGEKVFLECVQDMDHENMFWYRQDPGLGLRLIYFSYDVKMKEKGDIPEGYSVSREKKERFSLILESASTNQTSMYLCASTRTTGEKLFFGSGTQLSVL.

This rearrangement joins TRBV6-5 to TRBJ1-2, with 8 positions matching TRBD1. The CDR3 extends over 14 amino acids. Looked up from germline, CDR1 is MNHEY and CDR2 is SVGAGI. V shed 7 bases, J shed 2 bases, and the junction held 6 bases outside the gene matches. The CDR3 sequence: CASTIRTGNYGYTF. CDR3 sequence (DNA): TGTGCCAGCACAATAAGGACAGGGAACTATGGCTACACCTTC.

The CDR3 DNA reads as TGTGCCAGCAGTTTCCGGGGGGTCGCCGAGCAGTACTTC. Translated, it gives CASSFRGVAEQYF. This chain joins TRBV28 and TRBJ2-7; 7 nucleotides line up with TRBD2. From germline, CDR1 is MDHEN and CDR2 SYDVKM. The V and J ends lost 3 bases and 6 bases, in that order; junction bases with no gene match: 5. The CDR3 consists of 13 residues.

The chain links TRBV5-4 to TRBJ1-3; weak D call: TRBD1 (5 bases). Per the germline V gene, CDR1 is SGHNT and CDR2 is YYREEE (reference sequence). Between the trimmed V and J ends, which lost 0 bases and 4 bases, there was a span of 11 bases. There are 15 residues in the CDR3. As DNA, the CDR3 is TGTGCCAGCAGCTTGGAAAGGGGAAAAGGAAACACCATATATTTT. Amino acids: CASSLERGKGNTIYF.

This chain uses TRBV12-3 or TRBV12-4 with TRBJ2-1; 7 positions match TRBD2. There are 13 residues in the CDR3. Trimming cost V 2 bases and J 7 bases; bases outside gene matches: 2. CDR3 sequence (DNA): TGTGCCAGCAGTTTACAGGGAGGGAATGAGCAGTTCTTC. Translation gives CASSLQGGNEQFF.

This clone was picked up one time. The rearrangement uses TRBV12-3 or TRBV12-4 and TRBJ1-2; D possibly corresponds to TRBD1 (5 bases). Trimming removed 6 bases from V and 8 bases from J, with 16 bases in between. The CDR3 is 13 amino acids. The CDR3 DNA is TGTGCCAGCAGGGAATTAGCAGGGTCCGGCTACACCTTC. It yields the protein CASRELAGSGYTF.

This clone was detected many times. The same CDR3 can be traced to other DNA sequences in this sample. The chain recombines TRBV7-9 with TRBJ2-7, with TRBD1 identical over 10 bases. The CDR3 loop spans 14 amino acids. The germline V gene encodes CDR1 SEHNR and CDR2 FQNEAQ (reference sequence). The ends lost 1 base at V and 5 bases at J; junction bases unmatched: 2. CDR3 coding DNA: TGTGCCAGCAGCTTAGAGGGGACAGGGGACGAGCAGTACGTC. Protein product: CASSLEGTGDEQYV.

This clone came up once. The CDR3 sequence: CASSVGPGGLAQTGELFF. In DNA form, the CDR3 reads TGTGCCAGCAGCGTAGGTCCAGGGGGACTAGCGCAAACCGGGGAGCTGTTTTTT. This chain connects TRBV9 to TRBJ2-2, with 10 nucleotides matching TRBD2. The length of the CDR3 is 18 residues. The junction had 10 bases not matched to a gene; V was cut back by 0 bases and J by 5 bases. Looked up from germline, CDR1 is SGDLS and CDR2 is YYNGEE.

The J gene is TRBJ2-1, the V gene TRBV5-1, with 8 bases that match TRBD2. Germline CDR1 SGHRS, CDR2 YFSETQ. Losses at the gene ends were 0 bases for V and 10 bases for J; bases not matched to a gene: 9. The CDR3 extends over 15 amino acids. In nucleotides, the CDR3 is TGCGCCAGCAGCTTGGTAACTAGCGGTAGGACGGAGCAGTTCTTC. Amino acid sequence: CASSLVTSGRTEQFF.

The gene calls are TRBV6-2 or TRBV6-3 and TRBJ2-5; D might be TRBD1 (5 bases). The CDR3 contains 15 residues. Trimming removed 5 bases from V and 1 base from J, with 14 bases in between. Germline values: CDR1 MNHEY, CDR2 SVGEGT. The CDR3 DNA reads TGTGCCAGCAGTCGGGTTTTAGGGGCCCAAGAGACCCAGTACTTC. Amino acid sequence: CASSRVLGAQETQYF.

This sequence joins TRBV12-5 and TRBJ2-7; D is perhaps TRBD1 (5 bases). The V and J ends lost 3 bases and 3 bases respectively, with 6 bases between them. The CDR3 is 12 amino acids. The germline V gene has CDR1 LGHNT and CDR2 FRNRAP. The CDR3 DNA is TGTGCTAGTGGTTTTGACAGCTACGAGCAGTACTTC. As protein: CASGFDSYEQYF.

This chain links TRBV7-9 with TRBJ2-5; 9 nucleotides align to TRBD2. This CDR3 has 15 amino acids. In germline, CDR1 is SEHNR, CDR2 FQNEAQ (reference sequence). V shed 5 bases, J shed 5 bases, and the junction held 9 bases outside the gene matches. CDR3 DNA sequence: TGTGCCAGCAGCCTGACTAGCGGAGCTGGGGAGACCCAGTACTTC. It specifies CASSLTSGAGETQYF. The full variable domain, with the rest looked up from reference TRBV7-9 and TRBJ2-5, is DTGVSQNPRHKITKRGQNVTFRCDPISEHNRLYWYRQTLGQGPEFLTYFQNEAQLEKSRLLSDRFSAERPKGSFSTLEIQRTEQGDSAMYLCASSLTSGAGETQYFGPGTRLLVL.

The chain couples TRBV5-1 to TRBJ2-2, with D maybe TRBD1 (6 bases). Germline lookup yields CDR1 SGHRS and CDR2 YFSETQ. Trimming pared 4 bases from V and 6 bases from J, leaving 13 bases between. There are 14 residues in the CDR3. CDR3 in amino acids: CASSTLPGAGELFF. The DNA for the CDR3 is TGCGCCAGCAGCACGCTACCAGGGGCCGGGGAGCTGTTTTTT.

In this sample, this clone turned up once. The CDR3, as DNA: TGTGCCAGCAGCTTAAGTGTGGGCAGGGCCGGGGAGCTGTTTTTT. This codes for CASSLSVGRAGELFF. J is TRBJ2-2 and V is TRBV7-6; tentative D call: TRBD1 (5 bases). CDR1 is SGHVS and CDR2 is FNYEAQ in the germline V gene. V lost 2 bases and J lost 6, with 13 bases in between. CDR3 length: 15 residues.

The chain has TRBV7-2 and TRBJ1-4; 8 nucleotides align to TRBD1. The V gene end was trimmed by 2 bases and the J gene end by 4 bases; junction bases not matched to a gene: 6. Germline V CDR1 and CDR2: SGHTA, FQGNSA. This CDR3 comprises 16 residues. CDR3 region: CASSLRTGLNNEKLFF. The CDR3 DNA is TGTGCCAGCAGCTTAAGGACAGGGCTAAATAATGAAAAACTGTTTTTT. Full variable domain (missing parts from reference TRBV7-2 and TRBJ1-4): GAGVSQSPSNKVTEKGKDVELRCDPISGHTALYWYRQSLGQGLEFLIYFQGNSAPDKSGLPSDRFSAERTGGSVSTLTIQRTQQEDSAVYLCASSLRTGLNNEKLFFGSGTQLSVL.

The chain links TRBV7-2 to TRBJ1-2; D unclear. Germline-derived CDR1 and CDR2 are SGHTA and FQGNSA. V lost 4 bases to trimming and J lost 4 bases, with 13 bases between them. The CDR3 runs 14 residues. For the CDR3, the DNA is TGTGCCAGCAGCTATCTACCAGACACCTATGGCTACACCTTC. Encoded protein: CASSYLPDTYGYTF.

The chain carries TRBV30 and TRBJ1-4; D uncertain. CDR3 size: 13 residues. The V end was cut by 1 base, the J end by 7 bases, with 10 bases between. Germline CDR1 is GTSNPN and CDR2 is SVGIG (reference sequence). In DNA, the CDR3 is TGTGCCTGGAGTGGGGGAGTAGGTGAAAAACTGTTTTTT. This codes for CAWSGGVGEKLFF.

V gene TRBV29-1 combines with J gene TRBJ1-2; 7 bases agree with TRBD1. The V and J ends lost 1 base and 9 bases, in that order; junction bases with no gene match: 8. This CDR3 is 13 amino acids long. Germline V gene lookup returns CDR1 SQVTM and CDR2 ANQGSEA. The CDR3 loop is CSVEGDSIGRYTF. The CDR3, as DNA: TGCAGCGTTGAAGGGGACAGCATCGGTCGCTACACCTTC.

The chain carries TRBV7-2 and TRBJ1-2; TRBD1 agrees at 8 bases. The germline V gene encodes CDR1 SGHTA and CDR2 FQGNSA. V lost 7 bases, J lost 4 bases, and 5 bases stayed unmatched. The CDR3 is 13 amino acids. CDR3 bases: TGTGCCAGCAACAGACAGGGGACCTATGGCTACACCTTC. Protein sequence: CASNRQGTYGYTF.

The chain couples TRBV28 to TRBJ1-6, with a tentative D call TRBD1 (5 bases). Looked up from germline, CDR1 is MDHEN and CDR2 is SYDVKM. The V gene lost 4 bases and the J gene lost 7 bases, with 14 bases spanning the gap. The length of the CDR3 is 15 residues. The CDR3, as DNA: TGTGCCAGCAGTTACTCCGTTAGGGGAAATTCACCCCTCCACTTT. Its translation: CASSYSVRGNSPLHF.

V and J are TRBV2 and TRBJ1-5; the D is unclear. The germline V gene has CDR1 SNHLY and CDR2 FYNNEI. Trimming shortened V by 5 bases and J by 3 bases, and 5 bases separated the two germline ends. The CDR3 runs 12 residues. The CDR3: CASSLYNQPQHF. Written as DNA, the CDR3 is TGTGCCAGCAGTCTTTACAATCAGCCCCAGCATTTT.

The V gene is TRBV5-6, the J gene TRBJ2-3; 11 bases align to TRBD2. The CDR3 runs to 16 residues. Trimming removed 0 bases from V and 2 bases from J; junction bases left unmatched: 2. Germline V gene data show CDR1 as SGHDT and CDR2 as YYEEEE. The CDR3: CASSLGLAGITDTQYF. In nucleotides, the CDR3 is TGTGCCAGCAGCTTGGGACTAGCGGGAATCACAGATACGCAGTATTTT.

The V and J genes are TRBV9 and TRBJ1-3, with a tentative D call TRBD1 (6 bases). Germline V gene data show CDR1 as SGDLS and CDR2 as YYNGEE. The CDR3 totals 15 residues. V was pared by 0 bases and J by 0 bases, with 7 bases between. CDR3 sequence (DNA): TGTGCCAGCAGCGTAGAGGGACACTCTGGAAACACCATATATTTT. This encodes CASSVEGHSGNTIYF.

The genes are TRBV3-1 (or the pseudogene TRBV3-2) and TRBJ2-1; D possibly corresponds to TRBD2 (6 bases). Trimming cost V 4 bases and J 7 bases, with 17 bases left between them. Germline CDR1 reads LGHDT; CDR2 reads YNNKEL (reference sequence). The CDR3 is 15 residues long. CDR3 amino acids: CASSLSAGPGNEQFF. CDR3 coding DNA: TGTGCCAGCAGCCTCAGCGCGGGACCGGGGAATGAGCAGTTCTTC.

The V and J genes are TRBV20-1 and TRBJ1-1; possibly TRBD1 for D (6 bases). In germline, CDR1 is DFQATT, CDR2 SNEGSKA (reference sequence). This CDR3 spans 11 amino acids. V was clipped by 6 bases and J by 11 bases, with 16 bases between them. CDR3 coding DNA: TGCAGTGCCGTACAACAGGGAGTCGCTTTCTTT. It is translated as CSAVQQGVAFF.

The chain recombines TRBV5-1 with TRBJ2-7; TRBD2 might be the D (6 bases). CDR3 size: 14 residues. The germline CDR1 and CDR2 sequences are SGHRS and YFSETQ. Trimming took off 4 bases at V and 7 bases at J, with 18 bases between the two ends. The CDR3 DNA reads as TGCGCCAGCAGCACGGGACCCCGGGCGGGAGAGCAGTACTTC. Translation: CASSTGPRAGEQYF. Full variable domain (rest looked up from reference TRBV5-1 and TRBJ2-7): KAGVTQTPRYLIKTRGQQVTLSCSPISGHRSVSWYQQTPGQGLQFLFEYFSETQRNKGNFPGRFSGRQFSNSRSEMNVSTLELGDSALYLCASSTGPRAGEQYFGPGTRLTVT.

V and J are TRBV4-3 and TRBJ2-2, with D possibly being TRBD2 (6 bases). Germline CDR1 and CDR2: LGHNA and YSLEER. V was clipped by 5 bases and J by 0 bases, with 10 bases between them. This CDR3 comprises 15 residues. In DNA form, the CDR3 reads TGCGCCAGCAGCGGGATAGCGGCGAACACCGGGGAGCTGTTTTTT. It translates to CASSGIAANTGELFF.

V is TRBV9 and J is TRBJ2-3, with a tentative D call TRBD2 (7 bases). The V gene lost 0 bases and the J gene lost 1 base, with 9 bases spanning the gap. Looked up from germline, CDR1 is SGDLS and CDR2 is YYNGEE. This CDR3 comprises 15 residues. This CDR3 reads CASSVGGGRTDTQYF. The CDR3 DNA reads as TGTGCCAGCAGCGTAGGCGGGGGCCGCACAGATACGCAGTATTTT.